This TCR beta chain was found in a study of T cells in Graves' hyperthyroidism and ophthalmopathy. The CDR3 regions of TCR beta were amplified from RNA transcripts. HTBI primers were used for first-round RT-PCR of the TCR CDR3. TCRdb called the multiplex PCR reads again in MiXCR, with one record for every CDR3 protein. The sample yields approximately 560,000 distinct CDR3 sequences, about 43% seen once. A word on this clonotype: A much larger clone differs by one base, so this may be a read error.

The TCR sequence derives from a woman under 30 with Graves' hyperthyroidism. What was sequenced was peripheral blood or thyroid tissue (not recorded which).

CDR3 DNA: TGCAGCGTTGTGACAGGGAGGCAAGAGATCCAGTACTTC. It translates to CSVVTGRQEIQYF. This chain joins TRBV29-1 and TRBJ2-5; D is possibly TRBD1 (7 bases). The CDR3 loop spans 13 amino acids. CDR1 is SQVTM, CDR2 ANQGSEA, per germline. Variable domain in full (rest from reference TRBV29-1 and TRBJ2-5): SAVISQKPSRDICQRGTSLTIQCQVDSQVTMMFWYRQQPGQSLTLIATANQGSEATYESGFVIDKFPISRPNLTFSTLTVSNMSPEDSSIYLCSVVTGRQEIQYFGPGTRLLVL.